This record concerns one T cell receptor beta chain sequence. Its antigen is not identified. The germline V and J ends were trimmed by 7 bases and 2 bases, with 9 bases remaining between them. Germline loops: CDR1 DFQATT, CDR2 SNEGSKA (reference sequence). This CDR3 region has 11 residues. These data originate in a study of OX40 agonist ivuxolimab in advanced cancers. Study context: Patients in the trial were receiving intravenous ivuxolimab every 2 weeks, at doses of 0.01 to 10 mg/kg. General study results and limits: Nonresponders, in some cases, also had low normalized T-cell clonal expansion.

Only in-frame clones appear in the TCRdb table, and some are missing; sequencing was by immunoSEQ multiplex PCR. The sample records approximately 88,000 clones, roughly 90% being singletons. Source: CD4+ or CD8+ T cells sorted from blood, taken in a trial of the OX40 agonist ivuxolimab. The gene calls are TRBV20-1 and TRBJ2-7, with a possible D match to TRBD2 (6 bases). The clonotype comes from an adult with an advanced solid tumor such as melanoma, head and neck, liver or kidney cancer. The CDR3 DNA is TGCAGTGTAGCGGATACCTACGAGCAGTACTTC. Translation: CSVADTYEQYF.